A selection of T cell receptor beta chains follows, all from one sample in a study of OX40 agonist ivuxolimab in advanced cancers. Measured with immunoSEQ multiplex PCR; TCRdb has only the in-frame clones, and not every one. This sample has under 13,000 clones, with roughly 70% found just once. This sample comprised CD4+ or CD8+ T cells sorted from blood, obtained in a trial of the OX40 agonist ivuxolimab. All receptors derive from an adult with an advanced solid tumor such as melanoma, head and neck, liver or kidney cancer. The CDR3 runs from the conserved cysteine through the conserved F or W. The D gene is left open where the match is weak. Size is omitted from some rows. Given values are once, few, many or a class for expanded clones.

size: NA
length: 14
D: TRBD1
V: TRBV4-1
J: TRBJ2-5
DNA: TGCGCCAGCAGCCAAGGGGGGACAGGGGAGACCCAGTACTTC
CDR3: CASSQGGTGETQYF

size: NA
length: 14
D: NA
V: TRBV10-3
J: TRBJ2-7
DNA: TGTGCCAGCAGCCCCTACCTCGAGGGCGACGAGCAGTACTTC
CDR3: CASSPYLEGDEQYF

size: medium-sized
length: 13
D: NA
V: TRBV9
J: TRBJ1-1
DNA: TGTGCCAGCAGCGAGTCTGGGGGCACTGAAGCTTTCTTT
CDR3: CASSESGGTEAFF

size: NA
length: 13
D: NA
V: TRBV6-1
J: TRBJ1-1
DNA: TGTGCCAGCAGTGTATCTGAGAACACTGAAGCTTTCTTT
CDR3: CASSVSENTEAFF

size: few
length: 14
D: NA
V: TRBV6-6
J: TRBJ1-5
DNA: TGTGCCAGCAGCTACGGGGCCGATGATCAGCCCCAGCATTTT
CDR3: CASSYGADDQPQHF

size: NA
length: 15
D: TRBD2
V: TRBV7-7
J: TRBJ2-1
DNA: TGTGCCAGCAGCCTACTAGCGGGGGTAAACAATGAGCAGTTCTTC
CDR3: CASSLLAGVNNEQFF

size: NA
length: 14
D: NA
V: TRBV9
J: TRBJ1-1
DNA: TGTGCCAGCAGTGAATCGGACGGAGACACTGAAGCTTTCTTT
CDR3: CASSESDGDTEAFF

size: NA
length: 14
D: TRBD1
V: TRBV27
J: TRBJ2-7
DNA: TGTGCCAGCAGTTTAGGGACAGGGGGGGACGAGCAGTACTTC
CDR3: CASSLGTGGDEQYF

size: NA
length: 14
D: NA
V: TRBV10-3
J: TRBJ2-7
DNA: TGTGCCATCAGTGACCCGGACGGAACCTACGAGCAGTACTTC
CDR3: CAISDPDGTYEQYF

size: few
length: 15
D: NA
V: TRBV6-1
J: TRBJ2-7
DNA: TGTGCCAGCAGTGAAGACCCCCCTCCGGGTTGGGAGCAGTACTTC
CDR3: CASSEDPPPGWEQYF

size: NA
length: 13
D: NA
V: TRBV6-1
J: TRBJ2-1
DNA: TGTGCCATAATTCTACTAGACTACAATGAGCAGTTCTTC
CDR3: CAIILLDYNEQFF

size: NA
length: 15
D: NA
V: TRBV27
J: TRBJ2-3
DNA: TGTGCCAGCAGTCCCCAGACAGGCCGGGCAGATACGCAGTATTTT
CDR3: CASSPQTGRADTQYF

size: NA
length: 14
D: NA
V: TRBV6-5
J: TRBJ1-1
DNA: TGTGCCAGCATAGTTACTAATGGGGAAACTGAAGCTTTCTTT
CDR3: CASIVTNGETEAFF

size: NA
length: 15
D: NA
V: TRBV19
J: TRBJ1-5
DNA: TGTGCCAGTAGCGTCGAGGAGGGGTTTAATCAGCCCCAGCATTTT
CDR3: CASSVEEGFNQPQHF

size: NA
length: 14
D: NA
V: TRBV7-6
J: TRBJ1-2
DNA: TGTGCCAGCAGCTTAGGGTACAGGGATGGTGGCTACACCTTC
CDR3: CASSLGYRDGGYTF

size: few
length: 15
D: NA
V: TRBV19
J: TRBJ2-1
DNA: TGTGCCAGTAGCGCCGGAGGGGTAGGCTACAATGAGCAGTTCTTC
CDR3: CASSAGGVGYNEQFF

size: NA
length: 14
D: NA
V: TRBV6-5
J: TRBJ2-7
DNA: TGTGCCAGCAGTTACGGGCAGGGTCTGGGGGAGCAGTACTTC
CDR3: CASSYGQGLGEQYF

size: NA
length: 15
D: TRBD1
V: TRBV12-5
J: TRBJ2-3
DNA: TGTGCTAGTGGTTTGGGGACAGGCGACTGGGATACGCAGTATTTT
CDR3: CASGLGTGDWDTQYF

size: NA
length: 13
D: NA
V: TRBV7-2
J: TRBJ1-1
DNA: TGTGCCAGCAGCTTTGGGGGGGGCACTGAAGCTTTCTTT
CDR3: CASSFGGGTEAFF

size: NA
length: 14
D: NA
V: TRBV5-6
J: TRBJ1-1
DNA: TGTGCCAGCAGCTTGGCCGGCCCGGCTGGTGGGTCTTTCTTT
CDR3: CASSLAGPAGGSFF

size: few
length: 14
D: NA
V: TRBV4-1
J: TRBJ2-1
DNA: TGCGCCAGCAGCCAAGTGGGGGGCTTTGTTGAGCAGTTCTTC
CDR3: CASSQVGGFVEQFF

size: NA
length: 11
D: NA
V: TRBV6-5
J: TRBJ1-3
DNA: TGTGCAACCGCCTCTGGAAACACCATATATTTT
CDR3: CATASGNTIYF

size: NA
length: 15
D: TRBD2
V: TRBV5-4
J: TRBJ2-1
DNA: TGTGCCAGCAGGGCCGGGACTAGCCCTTTCGATGAGCAGTTCTTC
CDR3: CASRAGTSPFDEQFF

size: NA
length: 17
D: TRBD2
V: TRBV27
J: TRBJ2-1
DNA: TGTGCCAGCAGTCGGTACCAAGCGGGACGTGTGAACAATGAGCAGTTCTTC
CDR3: CASSRYQAGRVNNEQFF

size: NA
length: 15
D: NA
V: TRBV9
J: TRBJ2-7
DNA: TGTGCCAGCAGCGTAGTCCCGGGGAGCTCCTACGAGCAGTACTTC
CDR3: CASSVVPGSSYEQYF

size: NA
length: 15
D: NA
V: TRBV27
J: TRBJ2-3
DNA: TGTGCCAGCAGTTTATATGGGCCTAGCACAGATACGCAGTATTTT
CDR3: CASSLYGPSTDTQYF

size: once
length: 13
D: NA
V: TRBV13
J: TRBJ2-7
DNA: TGTGCCAGCACCCGGACCGAGTCCTACGAGCAGTACTTC
CDR3: CASTRTESYEQYF

size: NA
length: 14
D: NA
V: TRBV7-4
J: TRBJ2-7
DNA: TGTGCCAGCAGCGCCGCAGGCAGGGGTATCGAGCAGTACTTC
CDR3: CASSAAGRGIEQYF

size: medium-sized
length: 15
D: NA
V: TRBV28
J: TRBJ1-4
DNA: TGTGCCAGCAGTTTACGGCAGGCAACTAATGAAAAACTGTTTTTT
CDR3: CASSLRQATNEKLFF

size: NA
length: 15
D: TRBD1
V: TRBV6-5
J: TRBJ2-7
DNA: TGTGCCAGCAGTCCTCTCGGACAGGTTCGCCACGAGCAGTACTTC
CDR3: CASSPLGQVRHEQYF

size: few
length: 17
D: TRBD2
V: TRBV7-3
J: TRBJ2-1
DNA: TGTGCCAGCAGCTTAACCTTACTAGCGGGAGAAGGCAATGAGCAGTTCTTC
CDR3: CASSLTLLAGEGNEQFF

size: NA
length: 16
D: TRBD2
V: TRBV27
J: TRBJ2-3
DNA: TGTGCCAGCAGTTCAACCCTAGCGGAGCGGGGAGATACGCAGTATTTT
CDR3: CASSSTLAERGDTQYF

size: NA
length: 15
D: NA
V: TRBV5-6
J: TRBJ2-7
DNA: TGTGCCAGCAGCTTGAAAAGGGACTCCTGGGCCGAGCAGTACTTC
CDR3: CASSLKRDSWAEQYF

size: NA
length: 12
D: NA
V: TRBV18
J: TRBJ2-1
DNA: TGTGCCAGCCAAACAGGGATCCCCGAGCAGTTCTTC
CDR3: CASQTGIPEQFF

size: NA
length: 16
D: NA
V: TRBV27
J: TRBJ1-2
DNA: TGTGCCAGCAGTTTAGTACCCGCCAGGGCCTACTATGGCTACACCTTC
CDR3: CASSLVPARAYYGYTF

size: NA
length: 16
D: TRBD1
V: TRBV11-2
J: TRBJ1-2
DNA: TGTGCCAGCAGCTTACCCCTAGGACAGGGGGCTCATGGCTACACCTTC
CDR3: CASSLPLGQGAHGYTF

size: NA
length: 14
D: NA
V: TRBV19
J: TRBJ1-1
DNA: TGTGCCAGTAGTGGGGGTCCCCGGTTTACTGAAGCTTTCTTT
CDR3: CASSGGPRFTEAFF

size: NA
length: 15
D: TRBD2
V: TRBV5-5
J: TRBJ2-1
DNA: TGTGCCAGCAGCTTGGTTAGCGGGACCTACAATGAGCAGTTCTTC
CDR3: CASSLVSGTYNEQFF

size: NA
length: 14
D: TRBD1
V: TRBV11-2
J: TRBJ2-7
DNA: TGTGCCAGCAACCTGCCGGGACAGGACTACGAGCAGTACTTC
CDR3: CASNLPGQDYEQYF

size: NA
length: 15
D: TRBD1
V: TRBV7-9
J: TRBJ1-5
DNA: TGTGCCAGCAGCCCAAGCGGGACAGGGGTTCAGCCCCAGCATTTT
CDR3: CASSPSGTGVQPQHF

size: few
length: 18
D: NA
V: TRBV28
J: TRBJ1-3
DNA: TGTGCCAGCAGTTTTTCTGCCGAGGACAGCAGCTCTGGAAACACCATATATTTT
CDR3: CASSFSAEDSSSGNTIYF